This TCR beta chain was recorded in a study of T-cell memory formation after mild COVID-19. Germline loops: CDR1 KGHSH, CDR2 LQKENI. The CDR3 is 14 residues long. Between the trimmed V and J ends, which lost 0 bases and 6 bases, there was a span of 11 bases. TCRdb recomputed calls from the 5' RACE reads with MiXCR, one row per CDR3 protein. In the table there are more than 35,000 distinct CDR3 sequences, about 6% of which are singletons. This receptor was obtained from an adult who had mild COVID-19 (a few samples of this study predate the infection). Cell type and time point are not known. Sample: PBMCs or a T cell subset sorted from them (not recorded which). The chain combines TRBV18 with TRBJ1-2, with D possibly being TRBD1 (6 bases). The CDR3 DNA reads TGTGCCAGCTCACCACCAGCACAGGGCCATGGCTACACCTTC. Translation gives CASSPPAQGHGYTF.